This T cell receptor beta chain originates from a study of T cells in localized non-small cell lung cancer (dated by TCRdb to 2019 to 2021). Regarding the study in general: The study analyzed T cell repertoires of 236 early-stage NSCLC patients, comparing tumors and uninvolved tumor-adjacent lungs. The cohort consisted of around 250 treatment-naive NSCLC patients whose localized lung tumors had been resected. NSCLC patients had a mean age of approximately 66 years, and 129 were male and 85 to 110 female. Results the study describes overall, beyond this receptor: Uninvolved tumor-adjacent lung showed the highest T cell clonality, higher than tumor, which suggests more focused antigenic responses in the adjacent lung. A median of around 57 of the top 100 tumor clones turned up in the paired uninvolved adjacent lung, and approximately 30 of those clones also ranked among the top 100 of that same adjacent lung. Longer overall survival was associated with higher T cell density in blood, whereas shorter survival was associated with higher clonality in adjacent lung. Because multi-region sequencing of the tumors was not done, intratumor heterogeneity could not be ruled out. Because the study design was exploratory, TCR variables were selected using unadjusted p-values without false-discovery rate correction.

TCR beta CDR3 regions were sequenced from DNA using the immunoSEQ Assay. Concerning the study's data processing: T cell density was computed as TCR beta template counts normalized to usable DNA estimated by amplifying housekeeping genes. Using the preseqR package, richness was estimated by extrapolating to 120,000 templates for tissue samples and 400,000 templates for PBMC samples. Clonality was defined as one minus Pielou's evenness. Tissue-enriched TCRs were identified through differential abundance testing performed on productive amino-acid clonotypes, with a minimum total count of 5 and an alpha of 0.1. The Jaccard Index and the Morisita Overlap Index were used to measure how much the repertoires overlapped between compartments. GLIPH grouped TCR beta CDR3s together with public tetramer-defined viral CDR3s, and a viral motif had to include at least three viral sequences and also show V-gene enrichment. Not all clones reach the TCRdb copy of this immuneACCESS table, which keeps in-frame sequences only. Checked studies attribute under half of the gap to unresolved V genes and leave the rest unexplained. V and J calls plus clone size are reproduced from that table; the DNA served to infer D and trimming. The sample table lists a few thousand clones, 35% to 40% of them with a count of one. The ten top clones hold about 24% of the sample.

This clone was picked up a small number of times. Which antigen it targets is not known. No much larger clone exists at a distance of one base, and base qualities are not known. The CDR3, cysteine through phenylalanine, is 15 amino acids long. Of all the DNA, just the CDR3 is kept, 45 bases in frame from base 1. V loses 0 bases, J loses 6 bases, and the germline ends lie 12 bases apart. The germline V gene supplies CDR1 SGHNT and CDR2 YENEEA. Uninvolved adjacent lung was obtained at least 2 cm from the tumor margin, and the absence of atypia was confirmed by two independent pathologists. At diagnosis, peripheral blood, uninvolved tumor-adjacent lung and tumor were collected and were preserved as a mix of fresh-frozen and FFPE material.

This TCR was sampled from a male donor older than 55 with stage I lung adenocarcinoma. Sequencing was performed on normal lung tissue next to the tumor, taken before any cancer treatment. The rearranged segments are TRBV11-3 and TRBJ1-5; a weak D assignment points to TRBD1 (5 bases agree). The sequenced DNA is TGTGCCAGCAGCTTAGATCAGGGTTTCAGTCAGCCCCAGCATTTT. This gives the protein CASSLDQGFSQPQHF.